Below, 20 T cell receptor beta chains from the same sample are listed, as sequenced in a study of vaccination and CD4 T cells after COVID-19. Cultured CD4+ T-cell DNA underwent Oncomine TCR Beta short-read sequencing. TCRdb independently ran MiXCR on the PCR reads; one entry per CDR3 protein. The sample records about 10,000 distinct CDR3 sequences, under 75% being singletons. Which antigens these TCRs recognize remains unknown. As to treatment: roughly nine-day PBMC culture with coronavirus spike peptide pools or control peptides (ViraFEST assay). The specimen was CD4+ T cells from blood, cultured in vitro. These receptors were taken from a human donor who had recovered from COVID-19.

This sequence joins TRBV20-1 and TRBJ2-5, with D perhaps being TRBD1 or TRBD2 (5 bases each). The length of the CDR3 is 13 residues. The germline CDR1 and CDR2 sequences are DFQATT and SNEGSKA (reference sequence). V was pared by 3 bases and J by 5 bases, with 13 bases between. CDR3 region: CSASPGPGETQYF. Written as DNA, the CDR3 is TGCAGTGCTAGCCCGGGGCCTGGGGAGACCCAGTACTTC.

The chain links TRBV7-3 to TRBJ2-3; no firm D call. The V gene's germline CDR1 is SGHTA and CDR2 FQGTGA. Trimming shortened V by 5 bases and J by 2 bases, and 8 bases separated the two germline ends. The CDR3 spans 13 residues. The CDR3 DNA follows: TGTGCCAGCAGCCTAGGCCCCACAGATACGCAGTATTTT. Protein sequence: CASSLGPTDTQYF.

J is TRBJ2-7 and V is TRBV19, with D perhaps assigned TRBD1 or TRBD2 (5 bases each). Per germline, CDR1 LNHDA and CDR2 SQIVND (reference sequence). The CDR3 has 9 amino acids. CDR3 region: CATGGEQYF. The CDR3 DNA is TGTGCTACTGGGGGCGAGCAGTACTTC.

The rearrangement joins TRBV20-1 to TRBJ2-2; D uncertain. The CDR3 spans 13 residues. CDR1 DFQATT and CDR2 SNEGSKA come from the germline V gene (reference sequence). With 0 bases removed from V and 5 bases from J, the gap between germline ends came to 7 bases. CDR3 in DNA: TGCAGTGCTAGAGATGGTAGGACCGGGGAGCTGTTTTTT. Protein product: CSARDGRTGELFF.

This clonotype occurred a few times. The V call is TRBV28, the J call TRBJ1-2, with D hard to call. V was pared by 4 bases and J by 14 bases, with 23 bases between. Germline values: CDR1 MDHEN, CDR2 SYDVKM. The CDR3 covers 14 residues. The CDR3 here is CASSSGGATMACTF. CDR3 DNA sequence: TGTGCCAGCAGTTCGGGCGGAGCAACTATGGCTTGTACCTTC.

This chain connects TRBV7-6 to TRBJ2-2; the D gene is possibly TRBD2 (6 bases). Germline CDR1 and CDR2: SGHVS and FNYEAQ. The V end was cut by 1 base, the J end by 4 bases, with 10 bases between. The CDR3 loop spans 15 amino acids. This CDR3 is CASSLGGSGTGELFF. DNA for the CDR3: TGTGCCAGCAGCTTAGGAGGTAGCGGCACCGGGGAGCTGTTTTTT.

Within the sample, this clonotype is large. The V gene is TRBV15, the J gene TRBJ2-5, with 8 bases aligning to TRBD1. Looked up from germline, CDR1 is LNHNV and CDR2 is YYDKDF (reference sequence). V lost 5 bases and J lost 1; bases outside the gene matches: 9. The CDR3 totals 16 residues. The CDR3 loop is CATSQLDRGLQETQYF. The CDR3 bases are TGTGCCACCAGCCAACTCGACAGGGGACTCCAAGAGACCCAGTACTTC.

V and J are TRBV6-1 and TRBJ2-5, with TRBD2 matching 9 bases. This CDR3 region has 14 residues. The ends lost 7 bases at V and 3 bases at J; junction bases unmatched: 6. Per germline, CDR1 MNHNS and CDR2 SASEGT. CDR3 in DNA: TGTGCCAGCACCAGAGCGGGGGGTAAAGAGACCCAGTACTTC. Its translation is CASTRAGGKETQYF.

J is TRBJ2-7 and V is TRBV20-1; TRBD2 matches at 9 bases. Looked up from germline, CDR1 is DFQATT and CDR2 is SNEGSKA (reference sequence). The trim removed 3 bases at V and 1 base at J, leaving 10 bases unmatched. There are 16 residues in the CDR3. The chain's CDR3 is CSARGFGLAGSYEQYF. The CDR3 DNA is TGCAGTGCTAGGGGGTTTGGTCTAGCGGGATCCTACGAGCAGTACTTC.

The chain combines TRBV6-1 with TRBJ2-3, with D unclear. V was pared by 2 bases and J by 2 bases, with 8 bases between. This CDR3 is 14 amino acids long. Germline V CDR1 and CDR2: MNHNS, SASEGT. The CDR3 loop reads CASSETSTTDTQYF. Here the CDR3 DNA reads TGTGCCAGCAGTGAAACATCGACCACAGATACGCAGTATTTT.

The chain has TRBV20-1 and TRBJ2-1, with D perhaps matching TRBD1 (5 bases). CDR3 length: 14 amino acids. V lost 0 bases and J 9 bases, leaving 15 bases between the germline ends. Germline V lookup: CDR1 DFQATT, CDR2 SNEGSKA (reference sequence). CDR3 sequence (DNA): TGCAGTGCTAGAGATCTCAAGGGGCACCTTGAGCAGTTCTTC. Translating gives CSARDLKGHLEQFF.

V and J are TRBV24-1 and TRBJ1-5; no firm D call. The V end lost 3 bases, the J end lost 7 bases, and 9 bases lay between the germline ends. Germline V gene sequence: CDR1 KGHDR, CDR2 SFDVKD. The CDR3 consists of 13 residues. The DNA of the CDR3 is TGTGCCACCAGTGATCATTCCCGGCAGCCCCAGCATTTT. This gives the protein CATSDHSRQPQHF.

The CDR3 DNA reads as TGCAGTGCTACGGGACATAGAACCTACGAGCAGTACTTC. Its translation is CSATGHRTYEQYF. The rearrangement joins TRBV20-1 to TRBJ2-7; D might be TRBD1 (6 bases). Between the trimmed V and J ends, which lost 4 bases and 2 bases, there was a span of 12 bases. CDR3 length: 13 amino acids. Germline V lookup: CDR1 DFQATT, CDR2 SNEGSKA (reference sequence).

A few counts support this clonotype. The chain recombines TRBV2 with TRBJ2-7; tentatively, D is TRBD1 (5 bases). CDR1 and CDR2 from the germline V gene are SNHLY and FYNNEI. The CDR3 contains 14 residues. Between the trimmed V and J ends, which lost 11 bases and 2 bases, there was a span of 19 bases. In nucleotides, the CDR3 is TGTGCCCTAAGCGATGGGGCGCAGGCCTACGAGCAGTACTTC. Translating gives CALSDGAQAYEQYF.

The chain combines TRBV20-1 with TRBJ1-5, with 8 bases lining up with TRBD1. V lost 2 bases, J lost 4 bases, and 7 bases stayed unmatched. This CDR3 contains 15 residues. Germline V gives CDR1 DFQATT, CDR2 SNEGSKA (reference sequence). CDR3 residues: CSARKQGVTNQPQHF. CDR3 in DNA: TGCAGTGCTAGAAAACAGGGGGTCACAAATCAGCCCCAGCATTTT.

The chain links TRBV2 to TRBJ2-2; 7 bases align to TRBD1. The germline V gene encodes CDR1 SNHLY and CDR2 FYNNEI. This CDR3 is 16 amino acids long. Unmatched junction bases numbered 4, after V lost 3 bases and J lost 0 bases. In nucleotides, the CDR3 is TGTGCCAGCAGTGATGCTGGGACAGCGAACACCGGGGAGCTGTTTTTT. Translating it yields CASSDAGTANTGELFF.

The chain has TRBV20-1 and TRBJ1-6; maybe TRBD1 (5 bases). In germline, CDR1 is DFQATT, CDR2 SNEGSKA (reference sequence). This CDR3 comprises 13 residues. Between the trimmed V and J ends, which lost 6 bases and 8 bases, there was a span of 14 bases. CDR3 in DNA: TGCAGTGCCGAGGGGAGGGGTTATTCACCCCTCCACTTT. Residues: CSAEGRGYSPLHF.

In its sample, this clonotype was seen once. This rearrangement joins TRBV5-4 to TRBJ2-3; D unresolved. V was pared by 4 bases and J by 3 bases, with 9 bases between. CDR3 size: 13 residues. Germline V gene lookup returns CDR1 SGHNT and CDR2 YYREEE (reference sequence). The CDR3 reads CASSGGPTDTQYF. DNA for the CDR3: TGTGCCAGCAGCGGCGGACCGACAGATACGCAGTATTTT.

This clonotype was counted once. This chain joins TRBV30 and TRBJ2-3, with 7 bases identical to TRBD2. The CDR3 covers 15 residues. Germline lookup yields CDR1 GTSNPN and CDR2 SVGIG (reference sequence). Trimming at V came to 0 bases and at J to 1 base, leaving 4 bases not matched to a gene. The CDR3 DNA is TGTGCCTGGAGTGTACCAGGACTAGGCACAGATACGCAGTATTTT. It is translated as CAWSVPGLGTDTQYF. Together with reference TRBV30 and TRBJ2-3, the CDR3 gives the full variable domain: SQTIHQWPATLVQPVGSPLSLECTVEGTSNPNLYWYRQAAGRGLQLLFYSVGIGQISSEVPQNLSASRPQDRQFILSSKKLLLSDSGFYLCAWSVPGLGTDTQYFGPGTRLTVL.

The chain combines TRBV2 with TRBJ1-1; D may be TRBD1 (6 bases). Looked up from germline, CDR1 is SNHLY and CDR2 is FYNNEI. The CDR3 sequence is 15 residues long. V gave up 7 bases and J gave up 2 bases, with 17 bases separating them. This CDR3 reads CASTDGGTSNTEAFF. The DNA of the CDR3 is TGTGCCAGCACTGACGGGGGGACAAGCAACACTGAAGCTTTCTTT.